This T cell receptor (beta chain) came from a study of type 1 regulatory T cells. On the study more broadly: T-allo10 is a Tr1-enriched, alloantigen-specific CD4 T cell product made in vitro.

Note on this clonotype: Its specificity is unknown.

TCRdb used MiXCR to reprocess the reads, holding one entry per CDR3 protein. The sample carries around 62,000 distinct CDR3 sequences, about 69% recorded once. The CDR3 has 15 amino acids. V lost 2 bases, J lost 3 bases, and 4 bases stayed unmatched. Looked up from germline, CDR1 is ENHRY and CDR2 is SYGVKD. V usage is TRBV10-3 and J usage is TRBJ2-5; 9 bases align to TRBD2. The clonotype comes from a human donor in good health. Sequencing was performed on cultured T cells, either the whole culture or a sorted T cell fraction (not recorded which). Subset: Tr1-enriched cell product generated in vitro against host alloantigens. DNA of the CDR3: TGTGCCATCAGTGAGGCGGGGACTAGCAAAGAGACCCAGTACTTC. Translating it yields CAISEAGTSKETQYF.